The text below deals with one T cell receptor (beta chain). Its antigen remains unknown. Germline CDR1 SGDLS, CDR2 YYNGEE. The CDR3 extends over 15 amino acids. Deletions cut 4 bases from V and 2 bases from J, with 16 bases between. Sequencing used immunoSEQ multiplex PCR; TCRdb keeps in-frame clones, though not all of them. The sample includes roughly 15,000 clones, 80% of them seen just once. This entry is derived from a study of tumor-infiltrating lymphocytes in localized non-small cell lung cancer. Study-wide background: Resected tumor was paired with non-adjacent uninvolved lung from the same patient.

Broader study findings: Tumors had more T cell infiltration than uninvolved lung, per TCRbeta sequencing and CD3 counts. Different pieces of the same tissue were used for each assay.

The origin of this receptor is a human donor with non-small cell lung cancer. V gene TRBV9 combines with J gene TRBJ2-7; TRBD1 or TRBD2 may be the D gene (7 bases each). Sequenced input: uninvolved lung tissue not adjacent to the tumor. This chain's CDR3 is CASSPPQGGPYEQYF. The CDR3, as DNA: TGTGCCAGCAGCCCTCCTCAGGGGGGGCCCTACGAGCAGTACTTC. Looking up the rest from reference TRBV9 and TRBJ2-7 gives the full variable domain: DSGVTQTPKHLITATGQRVTLRCSPRSGDLSVYWYQQSLDQGLQFLIQYYNGEERAKGNILERFSAQQFPDLHSELNLSSLELGDSALYFCASSPPQGGPYEQYFGPGTRLTVT.